The 25 T cell receptor beta chains below all came from one sample that was sequenced in a study of blood T cell repertoires in COVID-19. Method: immunoSEQ multiplex PCR; TCRdb's copy keeps in-frame clones and lacks some. Of about 140,000 clones listed, approximately 80% were seen once; the top ten hold 5% to 7%. Sequencing used PBMCs or T cells enriched from blood (not recorded which). All receptors come from a woman in her forties or fifties who had recovered from COVID-19.

With regard to this clone: The same CDR3 can be traced to other DNA sequences in this sample. The chain has TRBV6-5 and TRBJ1-1, with 8 bases lining up with TRBD1. The junction had 3 bases not matched to a gene; V was cut back by 5 bases and J by 1 base. The CDR3 runs to 14 residues. CDR1 and CDR2 (germline): MNHEY, SVGAGI. The CDR3 DNA follows: TGTGCCAGCAGTCTGGACAGGGCGAACACTGAAGCTTTCTTT. This codes for CASSLDRANTEAFF.

The J gene is TRBJ2-3, the V gene TRBV19; D not certain. V lost 3 bases and J 0 bases, leaving 7 bases between the germline ends. Per the germline V gene, CDR1 is LNHDA and CDR2 is SQIVND (reference sequence). This CDR3 region has 14 residues. The CDR3 DNA reads TGTGCCAGTAGTATGAGATCTAGCACAGATACGCAGTATTTT. This gives the protein CASSMRSSTDTQYF.

The J gene is TRBJ1-1, the V gene TRBV29-1, with unresolved D. The CDR3 runs to 13 residues. Germline V gene data show CDR1 as SQVTM and CDR2 as ANQGSEA. V gave up 3 bases and J gave up 4 bases, with 12 bases separating them. CDR3 nucleotides: TGCAGCGTTGATGACACTCCCGCCACTGAAGCTTTCTTT. Amino acid sequence: CSVDDTPATEAFF.

The chain is built from TRBV6-6 and TRBJ1-4; the match to TRBD1 covers 7 bases. J was trimmed by 0 bases and V by 5 bases; bases with no gene match: 12. This CDR3 contains 18 residues. Germline V lookup: CDR1 MNHNY, CDR2 SVGAGI (reference sequence). This CDR3 reads CASSLPPGQSSTNEKLFF. The CDR3 DNA sequence: TGTGCCAGCAGTCTACCACCGGGACAGAGTTCAACTAATGAAAAACTGTTTTTT.

This clone was observed a handful of times. V usage is TRBV5-5 and J usage is TRBJ2-1; a weak D match, TRBD2 (6 bases). The ends were cut back, 0 bases at V and 0 bases at J, with 7 bases in the middle. This CDR3 contains 15 residues. Germline assignment: CDR1 SGHKS and CDR2 YYEKEE (reference sequence). CDR3 nucleotides: TGTGCCAGCAGCTTGGTAGCGGACTCCTACAATGAGCAGTTCTTC. The encoded protein is CASSLVADSYNEQFF.

The V gene is TRBV7-8, the J gene TRBJ1-6, with D possibly being TRBD1 (6 bases). Trimming removed 6 bases from V and 7 bases from J, with 13 bases in between. This CDR3 comprises 14 residues. Germline values: CDR1 SGHVS, CDR2 FQNEAQ. The CDR3 loop reads CASRRQTGNSPLHF. CDR3 sequence (DNA): TGTGCCAGCAGACGCCAGACAGGAAATTCACCCCTCCACTTT.

The chain joins TRBV28 to TRBJ2-2; TRBD2 is a possible D gene (6 bases). CDR3 size: 13 residues. Germline loops: CDR1 MDHEN, CDR2 SYDVKM. V was pared by 2 bases and J by 5 bases, with 6 bases between. The CDR3, as DNA: TGTGCCAGCAGTTTAGGGACTACCGGGGAGCTGTTTTTT. Translated: CASSLGTTGELFF.

This clone was found once. The chain couples TRBV20-1 to TRBJ1-2; D is unresolved. V shed 3 bases and J shed 3 bases, with 14 bases lying between them. This CDR3 has 14 amino acids. The germline V gene has CDR1 DFQATT and CDR2 SNEGSKA (reference sequence). CDR3 nucleotides: TGCAGTGCTAGTGACGCGGGGAAGGACTATGGCTACACCTTC. Translation: CSASDAGKDYGYTF.

CDR3 in amino acids: CASSFGQGLLDTQYF. The CDR3 nucleotides are TGTGCCAGCAGTTTTGGACAGGGTCTCCTTGATACGCAGTATTTT. The chain recombines TRBV28 with TRBJ2-3; 8 bases map to TRBD1. V trimming: 3 bases; J trimming: 6 bases; junction bases outside the gene matches: 8. The germline CDR1 and CDR2 sequences are MDHEN and SYDVKM. This CDR3 comprises 15 residues.

V is TRBV29-1 and J is TRBJ1-1; D is perhaps TRBD1 (5 bases). CDR3 length: 13 amino acids. From germline, CDR1 is SQVTM and CDR2 ANQGSEA. Trimming removed 7 bases at V and 1 base at J, with 13 bases between. In DNA, the CDR3 is TGCAGCGCACAACGGACAACGAACACTGAAGCTTTCTTT. This translates into CSAQRTTNTEAFF.

V usage is TRBV23-1 and J usage is TRBJ2-5; TRBD2 might be the D (5 bases). TRBV23-1 is given ORF status, its function remaining uncertain. The germline V and J ends were trimmed by 1 base and 1 base, with 10 bases remaining between them. This CDR3 is built from 15 residues. The CDR3 sequence is CASSQCFAGQETQYF. Written as DNA, the CDR3 is TGCGCCAGCAGTCAATGCTTTGCGGGCCAAGAGACCCAGTACTTC.

The chain joins TRBV7-9 to TRBJ1-4; TRBD1 is a possible D gene (5 bases). The CDR3 consists of 15 residues. The germline V gene has CDR1 SEHNR and CDR2 FQNEAQ (reference sequence). Trimming removed 4 bases at V and 8 bases at J, with 17 bases between. The CDR3 region has the DNA TGTGCCAGCAGCTCGCCGGGACGGAGGGTGGAAAAACTGTTTTTT. This codes for CASSSPGRRVEKLFF.

The V call is TRBV10-3, the J call TRBJ1-2; TRBD1 might be the D (5 bases). CDR3 length equals 13 residues. Per germline, CDR1 ENHRY and CDR2 SYGVKD. The V end lost 7 bases, the J end lost 8 bases, and 17 bases lay between the germline ends. CDR3 bases: TGTGCCATCACCACGGACAAATTTCGAGGCTACACCTTC. Protein product: CAITTDKFRGYTF.

J is TRBJ1-5 and V is TRBV7-8, with a tentative D call TRBD1 (6 bases). From germline, CDR1 is SGHVS and CDR2 FQNEAQ. Trimming stripped 1 base from V and 5 bases from J, with 9 bases between. The CDR3 runs 14 residues. CDR3: CASSLDRVDQPQHF. CDR3 nucleotides: TGTGCCAGCAGCTTAGACAGGGTAGATCAGCCCCAGCATTTT.

V gene TRBV11-2 combines with J gene TRBJ2-3, with D possibly TRBD2 on 5 matching bases. This CDR3 region has 14 residues. Trimming removed 0 bases from V and 7 bases from J, with 11 bases in between. Germline-derived CDR1 and CDR2 are SGHAT and FQNNGV. The CDR3 DNA sequence: TGTGCCAGCAGCTTAGAATATACGGGGAATACGCAGTATTTT. This codes for CASSLEYTGNTQYF.

V usage is TRBV25-1 and J usage is TRBJ2-7, with D unresolved. The CDR3 runs 12 residues. The germline CDR1 and CDR2 sequences are MGHDK and SYGVNS. Trimming took 3 bases from V and 2 from J, leaving 5 bases between them. CDR3 in DNA: TGTGCCAGCAGTGAGGGCCCCTACGAGCAGTACTTC. Its protein is CASSEGPYEQYF.

The rearrangement joins TRBV6-1 to TRBJ1-2; D call uncertain. The CDR3 length is 11 residues. The ends were cut back, 3 bases at V and 4 bases at J, with 3 bases in the middle. Looked up from germline, CDR1 is MNHNS and CDR2 is SASEGT. The chain's CDR3 is CASSDIYGYTF. In DNA form, the CDR3 reads TGTGCCAGCAGTGATATCTATGGCTACACCTTC.

The rearrangement links TRBV4-2 to TRBJ2-3; TRBD2 matches at 10 bases. CDR1 and CDR2 from the germline V gene are LGHNA and YNFKEQ. The CDR3 consists of 17 residues. The V and J ends lost 0 bases and 2 bases, in that order; junction bases with no gene match: 5. DNA of the CDR3: TGTGCCAGCAGCCAAGACCAGCGGGGGGGGACCACAGATACGCAGTATTTT. This gives the protein CASSQDQRGGTTDTQYF.

The J gene is TRBJ2-5, the V gene TRBV5-4, with TRBD1 as a possible D gene (5 bases). The CDR3 runs to 14 residues. Germline V gives CDR1 SGHNT, CDR2 YYREEE (reference sequence). Trimming stripped 2 bases from V and 4 bases from J, with 12 bases between. The CDR3, as DNA: TGTGCCAGCAGCTTTCTCCAGGGAAGAGAGACCCAGTACTTC. Translated: CASSFLQGRETQYF.

V is TRBV7-2 and J is TRBJ2-5; TRBD2 matches at 7 bases. V trimming: 2 bases; J trimming: 5 bases; junction bases outside the gene matches: 8. Germline lookup yields CDR1 SGHTA and CDR2 FQGNSA. The CDR3 is 15 residues long. The chain's CDR3 is CASSLSGTRGETQYF. The CDR3, as DNA: TGTGCCAGCAGCTTAAGCGGGACCAGAGGGGAGACCCAGTACTTC.

In its sample, this clone was seen a few times. V is TRBV12-3 or TRBV12-4 and J is TRBJ2-1; 7 bases match TRBD1. V lost 8 bases and J lost 8; bases outside the gene matches: 6. The CDR3 length is 12 residues. CDR3 amino acids: CASVEGGDEQFF. CDR3 bases: TGTGCCAGCGTCGAAGGGGGCGATGAGCAGTTCTTC.

The chain recombines TRBV9 with TRBJ2-1, with D perhaps TRBD2 (6 bases). Trimming removed 7 bases from V and 5 bases from J, with 16 bases in between. The CDR3 sequence is 14 residues long. Germline assignment: CDR1 SGDLS and CDR2 YYNGEE. In nucleotides, the CDR3 is TGTGCCAGCCAGAGGAGACTAGGGGACAATGAGCAGTTCTTC. Its translation: CASQRRLGDNEQFF. Full variable domain (outside the CDR3, taken from reference TRBV9 and TRBJ2-1): DSGVTQTPKHLITATGQRVTLRCSPRSGDLSVYWYQQSLDQGLQFLIQYYNGEERAKGNILERFSAQQFPDLHSELNLSSLELGDSALYFCASQRRLGDNEQFFGPGTRLTVL.

This clone has a handful of counts. The rearrangement uses TRBV25-1 and TRBJ1-6; D is uncertain. The CDR3 runs 17 residues. CDR1 and CDR2 (germline): MGHDK, SYGVNS. V was shortened by 3 bases and J by 7 bases, with 19 bases between the two germline ends. CDR3 DNA sequence: TGTGCCAGCAGTGATGGATCGGGTCATCTAATGAATTCACCCCTCCACTTT. Its translation is CASSDGSGHLMNSPLHF.

On this clone: The sample has other DNA sequences that encode this CDR3 too. The V call is TRBV2, the J call TRBJ1-2; D remains unclear. Germline CDR1 SNHLY, CDR2 FYNNEI. This CDR3 contains 10 residues. The germline V and J ends were trimmed by 6 bases and 6 bases, with 5 bases remaining between them. The CDR3 DNA reads as TGTGCCAGCAGCGGGGATGGCTACACCTTC. It codes for CASSGDGYTF.

In its sample, this clone was seen once. V usage is TRBV28 and J usage is TRBJ2-6; TRBD1 matches 11 bases. The junction had 7 bases not matched to a gene; V was cut back by 5 bases and J by 1 base. The germline gives CDR1 MDHEN, CDR2 SYDVKM. The CDR3 consists of 18 residues. CDR3 residues: CASSPGTGGRSGANVLTF. The CDR3 region has the DNA TGTGCCAGCAGTCCCGGGACAGGGGGTAGGTCTGGGGCCAACGTCCTGACTTTC.